The 2 T cell receptor beta chains presented below share a single source sample, sequenced in a study of vaccination and CD4 T cells after COVID-19. An Oncomine TCR Beta short-read assay was used to sequence the DNA from cultured CD4+ T cells. Each CDR3 protein gets one entry after TCRdb re-called the PCR reads with MiXCR. The table has about 10,000 distinct CDR3 sequences, over 55% seen once. The sample's treatment: approximately nine-day PBMC culture with coronavirus spike peptide pools or control peptides (ViraFEST assay). No antigen has been assigned to these receptors. Specimen: CD4+ T cells from blood, cultured in vitro. Every receptor here comes from a human donor who had recovered from COVID-19.

The chain couples TRBV24-1 to TRBJ2-5; the match to TRBD2 covers 9 bases. Losses at the gene ends were 4 bases for V and 5 bases for J; bases not matched to a gene: 10. The germline CDR1 and CDR2 sequences are KGHDR and SFDVKD. The CDR3 runs 16 residues. The CDR3 bases are TGTGCCACCAGTGACCGTGATACTAGCGGGCGGGAGACCCAGTACTTC. This encodes CATSDRDTSGRETQYF.

The chain employs TRBV19 and TRBJ2-1; TRBD2 matches 8 bases. This CDR3 has 15 amino acids. The germline V gene encodes CDR1 LNHDA and CDR2 SQIVND (reference sequence). V dropped 4 bases and J dropped 8; count of bases not matched to a gene: 10. CDR3: CASSNFPGGSDEQFF. Written as DNA, the CDR3 is TGTGCCAGTAGTAATTTTCCGGGGGGGTCGGATGAGCAGTTCTTC. Full variable domain (rest looked up from reference TRBV19 and TRBJ2-1): DGGITQSPKYLFRKEGQNVTLSCEQNLNHDAMYWYRQDPGQGLRLIYYSQIVNDFQKGDIAEGYSVSREKKESFPLTVTSAQKNPTAFYLCASSNFPGGSDEQFFGPGTRLTVL.